The TCR beta chain described here comes from a study of control samples from healthy donors and cancer patients. V lost 6 bases, J lost 9 bases, and 12 bases lay in between. The V gene's germline CDR1 is MNHEY and CDR2 SVGAGI. This CDR3 has 12 residues. Sequencing was performed with immunoSEQ multiplex PCR; in TCRdb, only in-frame clones are kept and a portion is missing. The sample holds some 120,000 clones, over 90% seen once. The chain recombines TRBV6-5 with TRBJ1-5, with D perhaps TRBD1 (5 bases). This clonotype originated in a man between 25 and 39 years old in good health. Sample: blood. The DNA of the CDR3 is TGTGCCAGCAGAAGGGGCGAGGGGCCCCAGCATTTT. As protein: CASRRGEGPQHF.